What follows are 4 T cell receptor beta chains derived from one specimen sequenced in a study of regulatory T cells in long-lasting Graves disease. Arm-PCR with iRepertoire HTBI primers amplified the CDR3 regions for these TCR beta libraries. TCRdb fed the multiplex PCR reads into MiXCR, producing one record per CDR3 protein. The sample consists of under 700,000 distinct CDR3 sequences, 15% to 20% of them appearing once. Time point specified: newly diagnosed GD, antithyroid drugs for less than 3 months. RNA isolated from PBMCs was used to make the TCR library. The sample was also reused in another study, on T cells in Graves' hyperthyroidism and ophthalmopathy.

The sequences come from peripheral blood mononuclear cells (PBMCs), collected at new diagnosis, from a patient treated with antithyroid drugs. The receptor source for this set is a woman aged 35-65 years with Graves disease.

The chain is built from TRBV5-5 and TRBJ2-3; D is perhaps TRBD1 (5 bases). V was clipped by 2 bases and J by 8 bases, with 9 bases between them. From germline, CDR1 is SGHKS and CDR2 YYEKEE (reference sequence). The CDR3 has 12 residues. The CDR3 loop is CASSFSQGTQYF. In DNA, the CDR3 is TGTGCCAGCAGCTTCTCCCAGGGTACGCAGTATTTT.

This clonotype appeared many times. This sequence joins TRBV27 and TRBJ1-6; TRBD1 might be the D (5 bases). Germline V gives CDR1 MNHEY, CDR2 SMNVEV (reference sequence). Trimming left V 8 bases short and J 3 bases short, with 23 bases between. This CDR3 is built from 18 residues. The CDR3 coding sequence is TGTGCCAGCGGGCCCTCCCCCAGTGGGGCTTACTATAATTCACCCCTCCACTTT. This encodes CASGPSPSGAYYNSPLHF.

Only a few counts were recorded for this clonotype. The chain is built from TRBV10-1 and TRBJ2-2, with D perhaps TRBD1 or TRBD2 (5 bases each). Between the trimmed V and J ends, which lost 3 bases and 7 bases, there was a span of 12 bases. Looked up from germline, CDR1 is WNHNN and CDR2 is SYGVQD (reference sequence). The length of the CDR3 is 14 residues. The chain's CDR3 is CASSDYGADGELFF. CDR3 DNA sequence: TGCGCCAGCAGTGATTACGGGGCAGACGGGGAGCTGTTTTTT.

This sequence joins TRBV6-1 and TRBJ1-2, with D possibly being TRBD1 (5 bases). This CDR3 is built from 13 residues. Germline values: CDR1 MNHNS, CDR2 SASEGT. Trimming took 7 bases from V and 4 from J, leaving 13 bases between them. In DNA, the CDR3 is TGTGCCAGCAACCCAGACAGACTCTATGGCTACACCTTC. Protein product: CASNPDRLYGYTF.